Listed here are 12 T cell receptor beta chains from one sample, sequenced in a study of vaccination and CD4 T cells after COVID-19. No antigen has been assigned to these receptors. Treatment noted: approximately nine-day PBMC culture with coronavirus spike peptide pools or control peptides (ViraFEST assay). Once obtained from cultured CD4+ T cells, the DNA was sequenced using the Oncomine TCR Beta short-read assay. TCRdb fed the PCR reads into MiXCR, producing one record per CDR3 protein. This sample has about 18,000 distinct CDR3 sequences, with roughly three fifths found just once. Sequences were derived from CD4+ T cells from blood, cultured in vitro, sampled after SARS-CoV-2 vaccination. The receptors originated from a human donor who had recovered from COVID-19.

This chain uses TRBV5-1 with TRBJ1-6; D remains ambiguous. In germline, CDR1 is SGHRS, CDR2 YFSETQ. With 3 bases removed from V and 15 bases from J, the gap between germline ends came to 19 bases. The CDR3 is made up of 14 amino acids. CDR3: CASSSETGRLGLHF. The CDR3 nucleotides are TGCGCCAGCAGCTCCGAGACCGGTAGATTGGGCCTCCACTTT.

This clonotype turned up a few times. This rearrangement joins TRBV15 to TRBJ1-2, with D hard to call. Germline CDR1 LNHNV, CDR2 YYDKDF (reference sequence). The germline V and J ends were trimmed by 5 bases and 2 bases, with 15 bases remaining between them. This CDR3 spans 15 amino acids. The CDR3 DNA follows: TGTGCCACCAGCCCACCGATGCGGCCCAACTATGGCTACACCTTC. Translated, it gives CATSPPMRPNYGYTF. Looking up the rest from reference TRBV15 and TRBJ1-2 gives the full variable domain: DAMVIQNPRYQVTQFGKPVTLSCSQTLNHNVMYWYQQKSSQAPKLLFHYYDKDFNNEADTPDNFQSRRPNTSFCFLDIRSPGLGDTAMYLCATSPPMRPNYGYTFGSGTRLTVV.

CDR3 nucleotides: TGTGCCACCAGTGATGACCTCGGTGGCTACGAGCAGTACTTC. It specifies CATSDDLGGYEQYF. The rearrangement links TRBV24-1 to TRBJ2-7; no definite D call. CDR3 length: 14 amino acids. V lost 3 bases and J 3 bases, leaving 11 bases between the germline ends. Germline CDR1 reads KGHDR; CDR2 reads SFDVKD.

This clonotype turned up a few times. V and J are TRBV7-7 and TRBJ2-3; D uncertain. The CDR3 is made up of 13 amino acids. Germline V gene sequence: CDR1 SSHAT, CDR2 FNYEAQ (reference sequence). V was shortened by 1 base and J by 4 bases, with 6 bases between the two germline ends. Here the CDR3 DNA reads TGTGCCAGCAGCTTAGGGTTGTCAGATACGCAGTATTTT. This sequence encodes CASSLGLSDTQYF.

This sequence joins TRBV12-5 and TRBJ1-5, with D hard to call. The V end was cut by 6 bases, the J end by 4 bases, with 13 bases between. Germline V lookup: CDR1 LGHNT, CDR2 FRNRAP. The CDR3 runs 14 residues. CDR3 nucleotide sequence: TGTGCTAGTGGGCACGGACGGTCAAATCAGCCCCAGCATTTT. Protein product: CASGHGRSNQPQHF. Full variable domain (rest looked up from reference TRBV12-5 and TRBJ1-5): DARVTQTPRHKVTEMGQEVTMRCQPILGHNTVFWYRQTMMQGLELLAYFRNRAPLDDSGMPKDRFSAEMPDATLATLKIQPSEPRDSAVYFCASGHGRSNQPQHFGDGTRLSIL.

In its sample, this clonotype was seen a few times. The rearrangement uses TRBV27 and TRBJ2-3; 10 positions agree with TRBD2. Germline values: CDR1 MNHEY, CDR2 SMNVEV (reference sequence). V trimming: 7 bases; J trimming: 7 bases; junction bases outside the gene matches: 8. This CDR3 contains 14 residues. DNA for the CDR3: TGTGCCAGCAAGCCTAGCGGGAGTGGAAATACGCAGTATTTT. Its translation: CASKPSGSGNTQYF.

In this sample, this clonotype turned up a few times. The genes are TRBV27 and TRBJ1-1; the D gene is possibly TRBD1 (5 bases). The CDR3 is 14 residues long. Looked up from germline, CDR1 is MNHEY and CDR2 is SMNVEV (reference sequence). The V end was cut by 6 bases, the J end by 5 bases, with 16 bases between. The CDR3 is CASRAGRERTEAFF. CDR3 nucleotide sequence: TGTGCCAGCAGAGCCGGCAGGGAGAGGACTGAAGCTTTCTTT.

This rearrangement joins TRBV7-3 to TRBJ2-4, with a possible D match to TRBD1 (5 bases). Trimming removed 4 bases at V and 1 base at J, with 17 bases between. The germline gives CDR1 SGHTA, CDR2 FQGTGA. The CDR3 has 17 residues. The CDR3 protein is CASSSTLTAPAKNIQYF. CDR3 coding DNA: TGTGCCAGCAGCTCTACCTTGACAGCCCCTGCCAAAAACATTCAGTACTTC.

The sample holds a few counts of this clonotype. The CDR3 nucleotides are TGTGCCAGTAGTAGAGGGGGCGCGTGGACTGAAGCTTTCTTT. Amino acids: CASSRGGAWTEAFF. The chain is built from TRBV19 and TRBJ1-1; 7 nucleotides align to TRBD1. The CDR3 runs 14 residues. CDR1 and CDR2 from the germline V gene are LNHDA and SQIVND (reference sequence). V dropped 4 bases and J dropped 5; count of bases not matched to a gene: 7.

The chain couples TRBV12-3 or TRBV12-4 to TRBJ2-7; 7 bases are a match to TRBD1. The V and J ends lost 6 bases and 0 bases, in that order; junction bases with no gene match: 5. This CDR3 spans 14 amino acids. The CDR3 spells CASRHRDSSYEQYF. The CDR3 DNA sequence: TGTGCCAGCAGACACCGGGACAGCTCCTACGAGCAGTACTTC.

The chain has TRBV10-3 and TRBJ1-1, with D possibly matching TRBD1 (6 bases). The CDR3 runs 17 residues. Germline CDR1 and CDR2: ENHRY and SYGVKD. Trimming stripped 11 bases from V and 2 bases from J, with 27 bases between. CDR3 residues: CASSMAGGNIGNTEAFF. The DNA for the CDR3 is TGTGCCTCCTCTATGGCGGGGGGCAATATTGGCAACACTGAAGCTTTCTTT.

This chain connects TRBV27 to TRBJ1-1, with D tentatively TRBD1 (6 bases). The CDR3 is 12 amino acids. CDR1 and CDR2 from the germline V gene are MNHEY and SMNVEV (reference sequence). Trimming cost V 2 bases and J 11 bases, with 12 bases left between them. The CDR3 spells CASSLEGGRAFF. The CDR3, as DNA: TGTGCCAGCAGTTTAGAGGGGGGAAGGGCTTTCTTT.